Listed here are 29 T cell receptor beta chains from one sample, sequenced in a study of post-analysis software for immune sequencing data (dated by TCRdb to 2013 to 2016). The paper's findings and limits, for the study overall: Roughly 5 TRBV segments, including TRBV5-6, TRBV5-1 and TRBV20-1, were significantly more frequent in patients than controls.

The library relied on PCR. The listed sequencing device is Illumina HiSeq 2500. Unique molecular identifiers were incorporated into TCR beta cDNA libraries to reduce PCR and sequencing biases. TCRdb reanalyzed the raw reads on its own, using fastp at Q25 for trimming and MiXCR for clone calling, and kept in-frame beta chains. Under each unique CDR3 protein, matching rows form one entry showing the most common genes and DNA. The sample has around 190,000 distinct CDR3 sequences on record, 29% of them singletons. Together, the top ten hold roughly 3.5% of the sample. These receptors' targets are unknown. Sequencing was done on a sample of blood. The receptors shown here come from a girl younger than 18 with multiple sclerosis.

This clonotype was seen repeatedly, ten times or more. The CDR3: CASSLSWAAGQETQYF. As DNA, the CDR3 is TGTGCCAGCAGCTTAAGTTGGGCGGCAGGGCAAGAGACCCAGTACTTC. This rearrangement joins TRBV7-2 to TRBJ2-5; TRBD1 might be the D (5 bases). CDR3 length: 16 residues. Germline V CDR1 and CDR2: SGHTA, FQGNSA. Trimming shortened V by 2 bases and J by 2 bases, and 15 bases separated the two germline ends.

This clonotype has more than one count but fewer than ten. This chain connects TRBV10-3 to TRBJ1-1, with D maybe TRBD1 (6 bases). The germline gives CDR1 ENHRY, CDR2 SYGVKD. The V end was cut by 6 bases, the J end by 2 bases, with 7 bases between. This CDR3 spans 12 amino acids. CDR3 residues: CAIRDSNTEAFF. In DNA, the CDR3 is TGTGCCATCAGGGACAGCAACACTGAAGCTTTCTTT.

The CDR3 is CASSWGQADTEAFF. The CDR3 bases are TGCGCCAGCAGCTGGGGACAGGCTGACACTGAAGCTTTCTTT. The chain links TRBV5-1 to TRBJ1-1, with 8 bases matching TRBD1. The CDR3 is made up of 14 amino acids. Germline CDR1 and CDR2: SGHRS and YFSETQ. The junction had 4 bases not matched to a gene; V was cut back by 3 bases and J by 3 bases.

This clonotype was counted at least ten times. The rearrangement links TRBV28 to TRBJ1-1; tentatively, D is TRBD1 (6 bases). The germline gives CDR1 MDHEN, CDR2 SYDVKM. The CDR3 totals 14 residues. Trimming removed 6 bases at V and 1 base at J, with 12 bases between. The chain's CDR3 is CASRPQQGNTEAFF. CDR3 bases: TGTGCCAGCAGGCCTCAACAGGGGAACACTGAAGCTTTCTTT.

The rearrangement uses TRBV5-1 and TRBJ1-3; D ambiguous. Germline CDR1 reads SGHRS; CDR2 reads YFSETQ. The CDR3 extends over 17 amino acids. With 1 base removed from V and 4 bases from J, the gap between germline ends came to 18 bases. The CDR3: CASSLLSGFGSGNTIYF. CDR3 nucleotides: TGCGCCAGCAGCTTGTTATCGGGGTTTGGATCCGGAAACACCATATATTTT. Looking up the rest from reference TRBV5-1 and TRBJ1-3 gives the full variable domain: KAGVTQTPRYLIKTRGQQVTLSCSPISGHRSVSWYQQTPGQGLQFLFEYFSETQRNKGNFPGRFSGRQFSNSRSEMNVSTLELGDSALYLCASSLLSGFGSGNTIYFGEGSWLTVV.

This clonotype was observed once. The rearrangement joins TRBV6-1 to TRBJ1-5, with a weak D call TRBD1 (5 bases). There are 16 residues in the CDR3. Germline CDR1 and CDR2: MNHNS and SASEGT. Trimming left V 3 bases short and J 2 bases short, with 14 bases between. The CDR3 sequence: CASSDAGQGGNQPQHF. The CDR3 coding sequence is TGTGCCAGCAGTGACGCGGGGCAGGGCGGCAATCAGCCCCAGCATTTT.

This clonotype was counted a few times. The chain carries TRBV28 and TRBJ2-1; 7 bases match TRBD1. The germline V gene encodes CDR1 MDHEN and CDR2 SYDVKM. J gave up 3 bases and V 8 bases, and 4 bases lay outside the gene matches. The CDR3 totals 13 residues. The CDR3 DNA is TGTGCCAGCGGTGGGGACAGCTACAATGAGCAGTTCTTC. Translating gives CASGGDSYNEQFF. Together with reference TRBV28 and TRBJ2-1, the CDR3 gives the full variable domain: DVKVTQSSRYLVKRTGEKVFLECVQDMDHENMFWYRQDPGLGLRLIYFSYDVKMKEKGDIPEGYSVSREKKERFSLILESASTNQTSMYLCASGGDSYNEQFFGPGTRLTVL.

With regard to this clonotype: A much larger clone sits a single nucleotide away, making a read error possible. The J gene is TRBJ2-1, the V gene TRBV6-5; the D call may be TRBD1 or TRBD2 (6 bases each). Germline V gene lookup returns CDR1 MNHEY and CDR2 SVGAGI. The CDR3 runs to 16 residues. CDR3 nucleotide sequence: TGTGCCGGCAGTTACTCCGTGGGGGGCTCGTACAATGAGCAGTTCTTC. Translation: CAGSYSVGGSYNEQFF.

V gene TRBV5-1 combines with J gene TRBJ2-1; TRBD2 agrees at 9 bases. CDR3 length equals 18 residues. The V gene end was trimmed by 6 bases and the J gene end by 0 bases; junction bases not matched to a gene: 13. Per the germline V gene, CDR1 is SGHRS and CDR2 is YFSETQ. The CDR3 coding sequence is TGCGCCAGCACGCCCTCACAGGGACTAGCCTTCTCCTACAATGAGCAGTTCTTC. Translated, it gives CASTPSQGLAFSYNEQFF.

This clonotype was detected ten times or more. The chain uses TRBV12-3 or TRBV12-4 and TRBJ2-7; 8 nucleotides align to TRBD2. V was pared by 3 bases and J by 3 bases, with 1 base of the junction left unmatched. There are 13 residues in the CDR3. DNA for the CDR3: TGTGCCAGCAGTTTCCTAGCGGGCTACGAGCAGTACTTC. Residues: CASSFLAGYEQYF.

This clonotype was seen a handful of times. The chain is built from TRBV7-9 and TRBJ2-3; D unresolved. V lost 1 base and J 0 bases, leaving 8 bases between the germline ends. This CDR3 comprises 15 residues. The V gene's germline CDR1 is SEHNR and CDR2 FQNEAQ (reference sequence). Written as DNA, the CDR3 is TGTGCCAGCAGCTTAGGTGGGCCGAGCACAGATACGCAGTATTTT. Translation gives CASSLGGPSTDTQYF.

This clonotype was picked up a small number of times. Given a much more abundant clone one base away, this may be a read error. This chain connects TRBV29-1 to TRBJ2-6, with 8 bases aligning to TRBD1. CDR3 length equals 16 residues. Germline V CDR1 and CDR2: SQVTM, ANQGSEA. CDR3 amino acids: CSVEGQASSGANVRTF. CDR3 sequence (DNA): TGCAGCGTGGAGGGACAGGCCAGCTCTGGGGCCAACGTCCGGACTTTC. Full variable domain (missing parts from reference TRBV29-1 and TRBJ2-6): SAVISQKPSRDICQRGTSLTIQCQVDSQVTMMFWYRQQPGQSLTLIATANQGSEATYESGFVIDKFPISRPNLTFSTLTVSNMSPEDSSIYLCSVEGQASSGANVRTFGAGSRLTVL.

This clonotype was detected ten times or more. The genes are TRBV7-9 and TRBJ2-4, with 8 positions matching TRBD1. With 6 bases clipped from V and 2 bases from J, the junction kept 9 bases outside the gene matches. The V gene's germline CDR1 is SEHNR and CDR2 FQNEAQ (reference sequence). The CDR3 sequence is 16 residues long. The CDR3 coding sequence is TGTGCCAGCAGTTGGGACAGGTTGATGACCAAAAACATTCAGTACTTC. Amino acid sequence: CASSWDRLMTKNIQYF.

V gene TRBV20-1 combines with J gene TRBJ2-1; 7 nucleotides match TRBD1. Germline lookup yields CDR1 DFQATT and CDR2 SNEGSKA (reference sequence). J gave up 9 bases and V 0 bases, and 8 bases lay outside the gene matches. The CDR3 length is 14 residues. Written as DNA, the CDR3 is TGCAGTGCTAGAGAACCTCAGGGGGAAGGTGAGCAGTTCTTC. It is translated as CSAREPQGEGEQFF.

The chain joins TRBV12-3 or TRBV12-4 to TRBJ2-1; TRBD2 matches 8 bases. V trimming: 7 bases; J trimming: 1 base; junction bases outside the gene matches: 12. This CDR3 is built from 17 residues. The DNA of the CDR3 is TGTGCCAGCATGGGTCGAGCGGGGGACCCTTCCTACAATGAGCAGTTCTTC. It specifies CASMGRAGDPSYNEQFF.

This clonotype came up many times. This chain joins TRBV20-1 and TRBJ2-1; maybe TRBD2 (6 bases). V was clipped by 0 bases and J by 3 bases, with 18 bases between them. Germline values: CDR1 DFQATT, CDR2 SNEGSKA (reference sequence). This CDR3 contains 17 residues. The CDR3: CSARDDNRGIHYNEQFF. In DNA, the CDR3 is TGCAGTGCTAGAGATGATAACCGGGGGATCCACTACAATGAGCAGTTCTTC.

This clonotype was seen many times. The chain links TRBV9 to TRBJ2-1, with 11 bases fitting TRBD2. Trimming removed 4 bases from V and 6 bases from J; junction bases left unmatched: 9. The germline CDR1 and CDR2 sequences are SGDLS and YYNGEE. This CDR3 contains 16 residues. The CDR3 is CASSLILAGGFNEQFF. CDR3 DNA: TGTGCCAGCAGCCTCATCCTAGCGGGGGGTTTCAATGAGCAGTTCTTC.

This clonotype has more than one count but fewer than ten. V and J are TRBV6-1 and TRBJ1-1; D not resolved. The CDR3 loop spans 18 amino acids. Trimming removed 7 bases from V and 11 bases from J, with 35 bases in between. CDR1 and CDR2 (germline): MNHNS, SASEGT. For the CDR3, the DNA is TGTGCCAGCATCCGAAAGTGGTCCTTGACCGACAAACCAAACGAGGCTTTCTTT. It yields the protein CASIRKWSLTDKPNEAFF.

This clonotype was found many times. The chain combines TRBV15 with TRBJ2-7; 11 nucleotides align to TRBD2. Trimming removed 4 bases from V and 3 bases from J; junction bases left unmatched: 5. Germline-derived CDR1 and CDR2 are LNHNV and YYDKDF (reference sequence). The CDR3 spans 15 residues. The CDR3 DNA reads TGTGCCACCAGCACGGGGACTAGCGGAAACTACGAGCAGTACTTC. Its translation is CATSTGTSGNYEQYF.

This clonotype has a count of ten or more. This chain connects TRBV12-3 or TRBV12-4 to TRBJ1-2; tentative D call: TRBD1 (6 bases). The CDR3 is 15 amino acids. The V gene lost 2 bases and the J gene lost 8 bases, with 18 bases spanning the gap. Written as DNA, the CDR3 is TGTGCCAGCAGTTTAAGGGGGATAGCTTTGGGCGGCTACACCTTC. It yields the protein CASSLRGIALGGYTF.

This clonotype occurred a few times. CDR3 in amino acids: CASSLGRGISNQPQHF. As DNA, the CDR3 is TGTGCCAGCAGCTTAGGCCGGGGAATTAGCAATCAGCCCCAGCATTTT. The J gene is TRBJ1-5, the V gene TRBV7-8; no reliable D call. The germline V and J ends were trimmed by 1 base and 0 bases, with 10 bases remaining between them. Germline V gives CDR1 SGHVS, CDR2 FQNEAQ. This CDR3 is built from 16 residues.

A remark on this clonotype: This may stem from a read error, because a much larger clone lies one nucleotide away. The chain couples TRBV3-1 to TRBJ2-7; maybe TRBD2 (5 bases). In germline, CDR1 is LGHDT, CDR2 YNNKEL (reference sequence). This CDR3 spans 12 amino acids. CDR3 amino acids: CASRGSPYEQYF. DNA of the CDR3: TGTGCTTCGCGAGGGAGCCCCTACGAGCAGTACTTC.

A note on this clonotype: A much larger clone differs from this one at a single base, so this may be a read error. As DNA, the CDR3 is TGTGCCATCAGTGTGGACAGTGGAGAGACCCAGTACTTC. Translated: CAISVDSGETQYF. This chain joins TRBV10-3 and TRBJ2-7; tentatively, D is TRBD1 (6 bases). The DNA end is more similar to TRBJ2-5, so the J call may be wrong. The germline CDR1 and CDR2 sequences are ENHRY and SYGVKD. This CDR3 region has 13 residues.

This sequence joins TRBV7-8 and TRBJ2-7; 11 bases line up with TRBD2. CDR1 SGHVS and CDR2 FQNEAQ come from the germline V gene. There are 18 residues in the CDR3. The V and J ends lost 0 bases and 2 bases, in that order; junction bases with no gene match: 9. Here the CDR3 reads CASSLARGLAGGTYEQYF. The CDR3, as DNA: TGTGCCAGCAGCTTAGCACGAGGGCTAGCGGGAGGAACCTACGAGCAGTACTTC.

This sequence joins TRBV20-1 and TRBJ1-1; TRBD1 is a possible D gene (5 bases). This CDR3 region has 14 residues. The V gene's germline CDR1 is DFQATT and CDR2 SNEGSKA (reference sequence). Trimming cost V 0 bases and J 4 bases, with 12 bases left between them. CDR3 in amino acids: CSARDPRAGTEAFF. CDR3 DNA: TGCAGTGCTAGAGATCCCAGGGCGGGCACTGAAGCTTTCTTT.

Comments on this clonotype: A much larger clonotype is one base distant, so this may be a read error. The genes are TRBV7-3 and TRBJ1-2; D gene unclear. CDR3 length: 17 amino acids. CDR1 and CDR2 (germline): SGHTA, FQGTGA. The V gene lost 1 base and the J gene lost 3 bases, with 18 bases spanning the gap. The CDR3, as DNA: TGTGCCAGCAGCTTAAGTGCTGGGCACGCGAGTGACTATGGCTACACCTTC. Translating it yields CASSLSAGHASDYGYTF.

This clonotype was seen ten or more times. The V and J genes are TRBV7-2 and TRBJ2-1; no firm D call. Trimming stripped 2 bases from V and 4 bases from J, with 9 bases between. This CDR3 has 14 amino acids. Per germline, CDR1 SGHTA and CDR2 FQGNSA. This CDR3 is CASSLLAVYNEQFF. CDR3 nucleotide sequence: TGTGCCAGCAGCTTATTGGCTGTATACAATGAGCAGTTCTTC.

The chain combines TRBV28 with TRBJ2-5; D possibly uses TRBD1 or TRBD2 (5 bases each). The V gene's germline CDR1 is MDHEN and CDR2 SYDVKM. Trimming removed 4 bases from V and 11 bases from J, with 20 bases in between. The CDR3 consists of 14 residues. CDR3 loop: CASSCRGRGIGQYF. CDR3 bases: TGTGCCAGCAGTTGTAGGGGACGGGGTATAGGGCAGTACTTC.

The chain combines TRBV20-1 with TRBJ2-3, with 8 positions matching TRBD2. Per the germline V gene, CDR1 is DFQATT and CDR2 is SNEGSKA (reference sequence). The CDR3 totals 15 residues. The junction had 7 bases not matched to a gene; V was cut back by 5 bases and J by 0 bases. CDR3 sequence reads: CSAARTSHSTDTQYF. CDR3 bases: TGCAGTGCTGCCAGGACTAGCCATAGCACAGATACGCAGTATTTT.